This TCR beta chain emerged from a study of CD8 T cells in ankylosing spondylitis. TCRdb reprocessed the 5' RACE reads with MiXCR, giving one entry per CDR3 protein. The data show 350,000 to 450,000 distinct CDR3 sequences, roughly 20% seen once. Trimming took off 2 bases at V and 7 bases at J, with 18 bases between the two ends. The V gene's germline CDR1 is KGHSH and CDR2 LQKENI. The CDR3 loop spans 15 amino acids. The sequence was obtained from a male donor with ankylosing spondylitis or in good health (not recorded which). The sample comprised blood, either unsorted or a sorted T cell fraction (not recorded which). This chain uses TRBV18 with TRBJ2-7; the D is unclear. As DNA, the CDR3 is TGTGCCAGCTCACCAACGACTTCATTGACTCGGGAGCAGTACTTC. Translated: CASSPTTSLTREQYF.